These T cell receptor beta chains were read from a single sample in a study of human T cells and chemical hapten exposure. TCRdb ran MiXCR on the 5' RACE reads and lists one entry per CDR3 protein. The table records 150,000 or so distinct CDR3 sequences, around 4% of them present only once. These receptor sequences come from a female donor in good health. CDR3s include the opening cysteine and the closing phenylalanine or tryptophan. D genes are given only for firm matches. Clone size is given for some rows only: seen once, a few or many times, or a class if the clone is expanded.

clone_size,d_call,j_call,v_call,cdr3_nt,cdr3_aa
many,.,TRBJ1-3,TRBV6-6,TGTGCCAGCATTATCGGGACTGGAAACACCATATATTTT,CASIIGTGNTIYF
many,.,TRBJ2-3,TRBV29-1,TGCAGCGTTGAGAGTGGGGTTAGCACAGATACGCAGTATTTT,CSVESGVSTDTQYF
many,.,TRBJ2-2,TRBV15,TGTGCCACCCAGCCTACAGGGACGAACACCGGGGAGCTGTTTTTT,CATQPTGTNTGELFF
many,.,TRBJ1-6,TRBV5-1,TGCGCCAGCAGCTTATGGTCAGGGTTTTCACCCCTCCACTTT,CASSLWSGFSPLHF
many,.,TRBJ2-7,TRBV25-1,TGTGCCAGCAGTGAATCGGGCGAGCAGTACTTC,CASSESGEQYF
few,.,TRBJ1-1,TRBV5-6,TGTGCCAGCAGCCCCCGCCTCCAGAGGACTGAAGCTTTCTTT,CASSPRLQRTEAFF
many,TRBD1,TRBJ1-2,TRBV10-3,TGTGCCATCAGTGAGTCGAACAGGGGGAAGGTCGGCTACACCTTC,CAISESNRGKVGYTF
few,.,TRBJ1-5,TRBV19,TGTGCCAGTAGTATCGCGGGTGTGGGAACTCAGCCCCAGCATTTT,CASSIAGVGTQPQHF
many,TRBD2,TRBJ2-1,TRBV7-2,TGTGCCAGCAGCTTAAGGAAGGGGACTAGCGGGGGGCTCAATGAGCAGTTCTTC,CASSLRKGTSGGLNEQFF
many,.,TRBJ2-7,TRBV5-6,TGTGCCAGCAGCTCGGGAACCCTCTACGAGCAGTACTTC,CASSSGTLYEQYF
many,.,TRBJ1-4,TRBV20-1,TGCAGTGCCAAACCCCGATGGGGCAATGAAAAACTGTTTTTT,CSAKPRWGNEKLFF
many,.,TRBJ2-7,TRBV7-6,TGTGCCAGCAGCTTAGAGGTGGACCGCTACGAGCAGTACTTC,CASSLEVDRYEQYF
.,TRBD2,TRBJ2-7,TRBV27,TGTGCCAGCAGTTCAATCACTAGCGGGGGAAGACCCTACGAGCAGTACTTC,CASSSITSGGRPYEQYF
many,.,TRBJ2-3,TRBV5-4,TGTGCCAGCAGCGGAGGGGGACGGCCCACAGATACGCAGTATTTT,CASSGGGRPTDTQYF
few,TRBD2,TRBJ2-2,TRBV3-1,TGTGCCAGCAGCCCCGGGACTAGCGGGGGGCCCACCGAGAACACCGGGGAGCTGTTTTTT,CASSPGTSGGPTENTGELFF
few,.,TRBJ1-2,TRBV12-5,TGTGCTAGTGGTCTAACCGGGACGGATTATGGCTACACCTTC,CASGLTGTDYGYTF
few,.,TRBJ1-6,TRBV4-2,TGTGCCAGCAGCCGGAATCCGGGGGGAAATTCACCCCTCCACTTT,CASSRNPGGNSPLHF
many,.,TRBJ1-5,TRBV12-3/TRBV12-4,TGTGCCAGCAGTCACAGTTGGCTCGGTCAGCCCCAGCATTTT,CASSHSWLGQPQHF
.,TRBD1,TRBJ2-1,TRBV5-6,TGTGCCAGCGCCGCCCGGGCAGGGGGTCTCCCAAGATTC,CASAARAGGLPRF
many,.,TRBJ1-1,TRBV12-3/TRBV12-4,TGTGCCAGCAGACTGGACAGAGTGAACACTGAAGCTTTCTTT,CASRLDRVNTEAFF
many,.,TRBJ2-4,TRBV9,TGTGCCAGCAGCGTGCGGGTGGTGGACATTCAGTACTTC,CASSVRVVDIQYF
many,.,TRBJ1-2,TRBV6-1,TGTGCCAGCAGTGAGTCCCCCGGCTATGGCTACACCTTC,CASSESPGYGYTF
many,TRBD2,TRBJ2-3,TRBV6-5,TGTGCAACTAAACAAAGAGGGTCTGGGCTAGCGGGGGGGCCGGTCGCAGATACGCAGTATTTT,CATKQRGSGLAGGPVADTQYF
many,.,TRBJ1-3,TRBV4-2,TGTGCCAGCAGCCCAGTAGTAGGGGCTGGAAACACCATATATTTT,CASSPVVGAGNTIYF
many,.,TRBJ1-1,TRBV7-2,TGTGCCAGCAGCTTAGAGCCCGAAGTAGGATGGACTGAAGCTTTCTTT,CASSLEPEVGWTEAFF
few,TRBD1,TRBJ2-1,TRBV20-1,TGCAGTGCTAGACCGAGGTACAGGGGCCATTGCTACAATGAGCAGTTCTTC,CSARPRYRGHCYNEQFF
many,.,TRBJ2-1,TRBV12-3/TRBV12-4,TGTGCCAGCAGTTTAGCCCTTCCCAGCGCTCTCGTCCGACAGCCAGATGAGCAGTTCTTC,CASSLALPSALVRQPDEQFF
few,.,TRBJ1-2,TRBV5-1,TGCGCCAGCAGCTTGGCTTTCGGACAGCTACCTAACTATGGCTACACCTTC,CASSLAFGQLPNYGYTF
few,TRBD2,TRBJ2-1,TRBV18,TGTGCCAGCTCACCAAATACGCGGGGGGCCTCCTACAATGAGCAGTTCTTC,CASSPNTRGASYNEQFF
many,.,TRBJ2-5,TRBV9,TGTGCCAGCAGCGCGGTAGGGGAGACCCAGTACTTC,CASSAVGETQYF
few,.,TRBJ1-2,TRBV12-3/TRBV12-4,TGTGCCAGCAGTTTCGGGCAGGTCCGTAGTGGCTACACCTTC,CASSFGQVRSGYTF
many,.,TRBJ1-3,TRBV3-1,TGTGCCAGCAGCCTAACGAGTAAACACAGGGCGTATGGAAACACCATATATTTT,CASSLTSKHRAYGNTIYF
.,TRBD1,TRBJ1-5,TRBV20-1,TGCAGTGCTCGACAGGGAAACAATCAGCCCCAGCATTTT,CSARQGNNQPQHF
many,TRBD2,TRBJ2-2,TRBV7-9,TGTGCCAGCAGCATAAGCGGGGGGTACACCGGGGAGCTGTTTTTT,CASSISGGYTGELFF
.,.,TRBJ2-1,TRBV2,TGTGCCAGCAGTGTCGGTCCGGGGGGCCGTGTCGATGTGCAGTTCTTC,CASSVGPGGRVDVQFF
many,.,TRBJ1-1,TRBV28,TGTGCCAGCAGTTCTTCAGGGCCCTGGGGAACGGCTGAAGCTTTCTTT,CASSSSGPWGTAEAFF
many,.,TRBJ1-2,TRBV9,TGTGCCAGCAGCGCCTCCAACCCTTCGACCTATGGCTACACCTTC,CASSASNPSTYGYTF
many,.,TRBJ1-2,TRBV2,TGTGCCAGCAGTTCCAGGTTGGCTAACTATGGCTACACCTTC,CASSSRLANYGYTF